These 8 T cell receptor beta chains were sequenced from one sample in a study of monozygotic twins with cystic fibrosis. The data were produced by immunoSEQ multiplex PCR, yet TCRdb's version contains in-frame clones alone and is incomplete. The sample yields about 9,600 clones, approximately 90% seen once. The material sequenced was blood. The receptors derive from a boy aged 2 to 10 with cystic fibrosis.

The J gene is TRBJ1-1, the V gene TRBV29-1; a weak D match, TRBD1 (6 bases). The CDR3 totals 17 residues. The V and J ends lost 0 bases and 1 base respectively, with 18 bases between them. Germline V CDR1 and CDR2: SQVTM, ANQGSEA. Here the CDR3 reads CSVEERGGRPSNTEAFF. CDR3 nucleotide sequence: TGCAGCGTTGAAGAGAGGGGGGGCAGGCCCTCGAACACTGAAGCTTTCTTT.

The chain recombines TRBV2 with TRBJ1-1, with TRBD1 as a possible D gene (6 bases). Germline values: CDR1 SNHLY, CDR2 FYNNEI. Trimming removed 10 bases at V and 0 bases at J, with 9 bases between. This CDR3 has 12 amino acids. The CDR3 DNA reads TGTGCCACCGGACAGTTGAACACTGAAGCTTTCTTT. It specifies CATGQLNTEAFF. Using reference TRBV2 and TRBJ1-1 for the parts outside the CDR3, the full variable domain is EPEVTQTPSHQVTQMGQEVILRCVPISNHLYFYWYRQILGQKVEFLVSFYNNEISEKSEIFDDQFSVERPDGSNFTLKIRSTKLEDSAMYFCATGQLNTEAFFGQGTRLTVV.

This chain connects TRBV7-8 to TRBJ1-6; 8 bases agree with TRBD1. The CDR3 totals 16 residues. The V and J ends lost 1 base and 6 bases, in that order; junction bases with no gene match: 5. CDR1 and CDR2 from the germline V gene are SGHVS and FQNEAQ. Here the CDR3 reads CASSLEGQVFNSPLHF. For the CDR3, the DNA is TGTGCCAGCAGCTTAGAGGGACAGGTCTTTAATTCACCCCTCCACTTT.

CDR3 DNA: TGTGCCAGCAGCTTGGTACCCTACCTCATGCCCATGGAGTACGTC. Residues: CASSLVPYLMPMEYV. V gene TRBV5-4 combines with J gene TRBJ2-7; D ambiguous. Trimming left V 0 bases short and J 11 bases short, with 21 bases between. The CDR3 is made up of 15 amino acids. Germline V gene sequence: CDR1 SGHNT, CDR2 YYREEE (reference sequence).

This sequence joins TRBV4-2 and TRBJ2-1; D remains ambiguous. The CDR3 sequence is 14 residues long. Trimming stripped 1 base from V and 5 bases from J, with 9 bases between. Germline CDR1 and CDR2: LGHNA and YNFKEQ. This chain's CDR3 is CASSQGHSNNEQFF. The DNA for the CDR3 is TGTGCCAGCAGCCAAGGGCACTCTAACAATGAGCAGTTCTTC.

The chain couples TRBV15 to TRBJ1-4; possibly TRBD1 for D (5 bases). Trimming took 0 bases from V and 7 from J, leaving 9 bases between them. The V gene's germline CDR1 is LNHNV and CDR2 YYDKDF (reference sequence). The CDR3 totals 14 residues. CDR3 DNA sequence: TGTGCCACCAGCAGAGATAGGGGCGCTGAAAAACTGTTTTTT. Encoded protein: CATSRDRGAEKLFF. Full variable domain (missing parts from reference TRBV15 and TRBJ1-4): DAMVIQNPRYQVTQFGKPVTLSCSQTLNHNVMYWYQQKSSQAPKLLFHYYDKDFNNEADTPDNFQSRRPNTSFCFLDIRSPGLGDTAMYLCATSRDRGAEKLFFGSGTQLSVL.

The chain is built from TRBV11-2 and TRBJ1-1; a weak D match, TRBD1 (5 bases). V shed 1 base and J shed 6 bases, with 12 bases lying between them. The V gene's germline CDR1 is SGHAT and CDR2 FQNNGV. The CDR3 has 14 amino acids. CDR3 sequence reads: CASSLGGWDPEAFF. The CDR3 DNA is TGTGCCAGCAGCTTAGGGGGGTGGGACCCTGAAGCTTTCTTT. The whole variable domain, remainder taken from reference TRBV11-2 and TRBJ1-1, is EAGVAQSPRYKIIEKRQSVAFWCNPISGHATLYWYQQILGQGPKLLIQFQNNGVVDDSQLPKDRFSAERLKGVDSTLKIQPAKLEDSAVYLCASSLGGWDPEAFFGQGTRLTVV.

The chain carries TRBV2 and TRBJ1-2, with TRBD1 identical over 10 bases. Germline-derived CDR1 and CDR2 are SNHLY and FYNNEI. V lost 7 bases to trimming and J lost 6 bases; unmatched junction nucleotides: 5. The CDR3 is made up of 13 amino acids. The DNA for the CDR3 is TGTGCCAGCACCCTGGACAGGGGGGATGGCTACACCTTC. This sequence encodes CASTLDRGDGYTF.